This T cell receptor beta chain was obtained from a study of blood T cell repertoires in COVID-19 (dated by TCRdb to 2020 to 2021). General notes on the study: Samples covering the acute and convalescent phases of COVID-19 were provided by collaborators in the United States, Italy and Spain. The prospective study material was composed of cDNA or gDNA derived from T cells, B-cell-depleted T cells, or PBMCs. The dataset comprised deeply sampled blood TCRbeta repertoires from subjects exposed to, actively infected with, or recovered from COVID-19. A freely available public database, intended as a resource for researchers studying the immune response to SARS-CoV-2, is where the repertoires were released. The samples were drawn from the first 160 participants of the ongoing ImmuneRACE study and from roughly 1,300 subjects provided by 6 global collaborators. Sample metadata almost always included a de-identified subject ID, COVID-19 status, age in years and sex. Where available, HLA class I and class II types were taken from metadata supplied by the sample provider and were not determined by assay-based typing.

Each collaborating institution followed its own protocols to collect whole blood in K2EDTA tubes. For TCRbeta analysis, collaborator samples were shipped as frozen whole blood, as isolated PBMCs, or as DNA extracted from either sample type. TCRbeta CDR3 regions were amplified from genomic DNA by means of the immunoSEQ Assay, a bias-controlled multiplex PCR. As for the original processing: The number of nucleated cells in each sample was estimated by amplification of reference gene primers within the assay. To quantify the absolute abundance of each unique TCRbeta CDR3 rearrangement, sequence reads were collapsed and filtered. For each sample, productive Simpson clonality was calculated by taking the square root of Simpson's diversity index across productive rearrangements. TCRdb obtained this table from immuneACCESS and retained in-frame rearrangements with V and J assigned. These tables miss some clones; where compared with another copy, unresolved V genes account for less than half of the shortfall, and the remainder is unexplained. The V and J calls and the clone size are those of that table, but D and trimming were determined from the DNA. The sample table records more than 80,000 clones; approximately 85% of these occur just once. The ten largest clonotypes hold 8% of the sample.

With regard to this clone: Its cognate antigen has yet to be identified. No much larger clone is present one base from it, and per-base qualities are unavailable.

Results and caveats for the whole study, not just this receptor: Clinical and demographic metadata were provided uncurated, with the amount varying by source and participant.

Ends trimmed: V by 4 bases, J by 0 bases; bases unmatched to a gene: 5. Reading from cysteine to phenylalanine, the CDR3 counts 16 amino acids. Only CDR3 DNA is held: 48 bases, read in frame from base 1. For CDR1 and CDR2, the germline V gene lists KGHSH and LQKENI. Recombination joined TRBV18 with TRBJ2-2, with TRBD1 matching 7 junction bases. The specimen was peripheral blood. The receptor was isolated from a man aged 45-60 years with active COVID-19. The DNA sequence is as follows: TGTGCCAGCTCACTCTCCGGGACAGCGAACACCGGGGAGCTGTTTTTT. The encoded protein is CASSLSGTANTGELFF. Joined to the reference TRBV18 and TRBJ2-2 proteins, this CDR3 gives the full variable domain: NAGVMQNPRHLVRRRGQEARLRCSPMKGHSHVYWYRQLPEEGLKFMVYLQKENIIDESGMPKERFSAEFPKEGPSILRIQQVVRGDSAAYFCASSLSGTANTGELFFGEGSRLTVL.